This entry lists 31 T cell receptor beta chains sequenced from one sample in a study of blood T cell repertoires in COVID-19. This table comes from immunoSEQ multiplex PCR, and its TCRdb copy is limited to in-frame clones, with some not included. The top ten hold 7.4% of the sample, which has approximately 200,000 clones, 75% to 85% seen once. Source material: peripheral blood. The receptors were gathered from a woman in her forties or fifties with acute or convalescent COVID-19.

The chain joins TRBV3-1 (or the pseudogene TRBV3-2) to TRBJ1-1; 7 positions match TRBD1. The V segment lost 5 bases and the J segment 6 bases; nucleotides outside the gene matches: 6. Germline loops: CDR1 LGHDT, CDR2 YNNKEL (reference sequence). CDR3 size: 13 residues. CDR3 protein: CASSYATGPEAFF. CDR3 bases: TGTGCCAGCAGCTACGCGACAGGGCCTGAAGCTTTCTTT.

The V gene is TRBV7-9, the J gene TRBJ1-5; unclear D gene. CDR3 size: 13 residues. V lost 7 bases and J lost 7, with 14 bases in between. Germline V gene sequence: CDR1 SEHNR, CDR2 FQNEAQ (reference sequence). The CDR3 DNA follows: TGTGCCAGCACCTGGGAGGTTGGACAGCCCCAGCATTTT. Translation gives CASTWEVGQPQHF.

The rearrangement links TRBV2 to TRBJ2-3; possibly TRBD1 for D (6 bases). Germline CDR1 SNHLY, CDR2 FYNNEI. This CDR3 is 13 amino acids long. Trimming took off 6 bases at V and 4 bases at J, with 11 bases between the two ends. CDR3 nucleotides: TGTGCCAGCAGGGATACAGGGTCAGATACGCAGTATTTT. Amino acids: CASRDTGSDTQYF. Full variable domain (missing parts from reference TRBV2 and TRBJ2-3): EPEVTQTPSHQVTQMGQEVILRCVPISNHLYFYWYRQILGQKVEFLVSFYNNEISEKSEIFDDQFSVERPDGSNFTLKIRSTKLEDSAMYFCASRDTGSDTQYFGPGTRLTVL.

This chain connects TRBV7-9 to TRBJ2-7, with 12 positions matching TRBD2. The ends lost 7 bases at V and 2 bases at J; junction bases unmatched: 12. The CDR3 length is 17 residues. Per the germline V gene, CDR1 is SEHNR and CDR2 is FQNEAQ (reference sequence). CDR3 sequence reads: CASISLRTSGDPYEQYF. In DNA form, the CDR3 reads TGTGCCAGCATTTCACTGAGGACTAGCGGGGACCCCTACGAGCAGTACTTC.

The chain links TRBV7-9 to TRBJ1-1; no reliable D call. Trimming removed 7 bases from V and 0 bases from J, with 9 bases in between. CDR1 is SEHNR, CDR2 FQNEAQ, per germline (reference sequence). This CDR3 spans 13 amino acids. The CDR3 loop reads CASTKSMNTEAFF. The CDR3 coding sequence is TGTGCCAGCACCAAATCTATGAACACTGAAGCTTTCTTT. The complete variable domain, with remaining parts taken from reference TRBV7-9 and TRBJ1-1, reads DTGVSQNPRHKITKRGQNVTFRCDPISEHNRLYWYRQTLGQGPEFLTYFQNEAQLEKSRLLSDRFSAERPKGSFSTLEIQRTEQGDSAMYLCASTKSMNTEAFFGQGTRLTVV.

V gene TRBV6-5 combines with J gene TRBJ1-2; 8 nucleotides match TRBD1. Unmatched junction bases numbered 8, after V lost 8 bases and J lost 6 bases. Germline V gives CDR1 MNHEY, CDR2 SVGAGI. The CDR3 has 13 amino acids. CDR3 DNA: TGTGCCAGCGGGGGTGACAGGGGCCATGGCTACACCTTC. The encoded protein is CASGGDRGHGYTF.

V and J are TRBV10-3 and TRBJ1-5; D might be TRBD1 (5 bases). V lost 3 bases and J lost 5, with 11 bases in between. The CDR3 is 14 residues long. Germline V gives CDR1 ENHRY, CDR2 SYGVKD. For the CDR3, the DNA is TGTGCCATCAGTGAATCTGGGGGGTATCAGCCCCAGCATTTT. Amino acid sequence: CAISESGGYQPQHF.

The rearrangement links TRBV9 to TRBJ1-3; D remains unclear. V was clipped by 4 bases and J by 2 bases, with 4 bases between them. Per germline, CDR1 SGDLS and CDR2 YYNGEE. The CDR3 contains 12 residues. The CDR3 sequence is CASSPTGNTIYF. In DNA form, the CDR3 reads TGTGCCAGCAGCCCCACTGGAAACACCATATATTTT.

V usage is TRBV28 and J usage is TRBJ2-5; D is unresolved. The CDR3 loop spans 10 amino acids. V lost 6 bases and J 3 bases, leaving 2 bases between the germline ends. Germline CDR1 is MDHEN and CDR2 is SYDVKM. CDR3 nucleotide sequence: TGTGCCAGCAGCGAAGAGACCCAGTACTTC. It is translated as CASSEETQYF.

The CDR3 nucleotides are TGTGCCAGCAGTAAAGTGTCGGGGTTGGGCACCGGGGAGCTGTTTTTT. The encoded protein is CASSKVSGLGTGELFF. J is TRBJ2-2 and V is TRBV2; TRBD2 might be the D (5 bases). Trimming removed 5 bases at V and 4 bases at J, with 17 bases between. The V gene's germline CDR1 is SNHLY and CDR2 FYNNEI. The CDR3 is 16 amino acids.

The genes are TRBV4-3 and TRBJ2-6; maybe TRBD1 (6 bases). This CDR3 spans 16 amino acids. With 4 bases removed from V and 1 base from J, the gap between germline ends came to 11 bases. Germline CDR1 is LGHNA and CDR2 is YSLEER. CDR3 amino acids: CASSLQGRSGANVLTF. CDR3 sequence (DNA): TGCGCCAGCAGCCTCCAGGGGCGGTCTGGGGCCAACGTCCTGACTTTC.

V gene TRBV30 combines with J gene TRBJ1-2, with TRBD1 matching 9 bases. Germline V gene sequence: CDR1 GTSNPN, CDR2 SVGIG (reference sequence). The V and J ends lost 0 bases and 7 bases, in that order; junction bases with no gene match: 6. CDR3 length: 14 residues. The CDR3 sequence is CAWSVKQGAFGYTF. For the CDR3, the DNA is TGTGCCTGGAGTGTCAAACAGGGGGCGTTTGGCTACACCTTC.

This clone was recorded once. The chain links TRBV5-1 to TRBJ1-2, with TRBD1 matching 9 bases. Trimming cost V 0 bases and J 3 bases; bases outside gene matches: 12. CDR1 is SGHRS and CDR2 is YFSETQ in the germline V gene. This CDR3 spans 18 amino acids. The CDR3 DNA sequence: TGCGCCAGCAGCTTGGAGCCGGGACAGGGAGGGCGAGACTATGGCTACACCTTC. It specifies CASSLEPGQGGRDYGYTF.

As concerns this clone: A junction boundary mismatches the germline segment, possibly from a read error. The chain is built from TRBV10-2 and TRBJ2-1, with 10 bases identical to TRBD2. Germline-derived CDR1 and CDR2 are WSHSY and SAAADI. The CDR3 has 13 amino acids. The CDR3 DNA sequence: TGCGCCGGCAGGCTAGCGGGGGAGAATGAGCAGTTCTTC. Translated, it gives CAGRLAGENEQFF.

The chain carries TRBV12-3 or TRBV12-4 and TRBJ2-7, with a possible D match to TRBD2 (6 bases). The CDR3 contains 13 residues. With 6 bases removed from V and 3 bases from J, the gap between germline ends came to 12 bases. This CDR3 is CASRPGGSYEQYF. The CDR3 DNA is TGTGCCAGCAGGCCCGGGGGTAGCTACGAGCAGTACTTC.

This chain connects TRBV19 to TRBJ2-1; 7 nucleotides agree with TRBD1. Losses at the gene ends were 8 bases for V and 0 bases for J; bases not matched to a gene: 4. CDR1 and CDR2 from the germline V gene are LNHDA and SQIVND (reference sequence). CDR3 length: 14 amino acids. Here the CDR3 reads CASCRDSSYNEQFF. CDR3 DNA: TGTGCCAGTTGCCGGGACAGCTCCTACAATGAGCAGTTCTTC. Complete variable domain (other parts from reference TRBV19 and TRBJ2-1): DGGITQSPKYLFRKEGQNVTLSCEQNLNHDAMYWYRQDPGQGLRLIYYSQIVNDFQKGDIAEGYSVSREKKESFPLTVTSAQKNPTAFYLCASCRDSSYNEQFFGPGTRLTVL.

This clone was found a few times. The rearrangement links TRBV2 to TRBJ1-5; TRBD1 is a possible D gene (5 bases). Germline V gene data show CDR1 as SNHLY and CDR2 as FYNNEI. V was pared by 6 bases and J by 6 bases, with 15 bases between. The CDR3 is 14 residues long. For the CDR3, the DNA is TGTGCCAGCAGGGGCAGGGTGTTGGGTCAGCCCCAGCATTTT. Its translation is CASRGRVLGQPQHF.

The chain carries TRBV7-2 and TRBJ1-1; 10 bases are a match to TRBD1. V was clipped by 6 bases and J by 1 base; unmatched bases: 8. Per germline, CDR1 SGHTA and CDR2 FQGNSA. This CDR3 has 16 amino acids. The CDR3 spells CASRTGTGDQNTEAFF. DNA of the CDR3: TGTGCCAGCAGAACCGGGACAGGGGACCAGAACACTGAAGCTTTCTTT.

The chain joins TRBV7-2 to TRBJ2-3; 8 bases map to TRBD2. There are 14 residues in the CDR3. The trim removed 5 bases at V and 3 bases at J, leaving 4 bases unmatched. The V gene's germline CDR1 is SGHTA and CDR2 FQGNSA. The CDR3 bases are TGTGCCAGCAGCGCCGGGGGGGGGACAGATACGCAGTATTTT. Translated: CASSAGGGTDTQYF.

The table lists this clone with a few counts. V gene TRBV7-2 combines with J gene TRBJ1-6, with 8 bases fitting TRBD1. The CDR3 consists of 17 residues. Germline V lookup: CDR1 SGHTA, CDR2 FQGNSA. V dropped 5 bases and J dropped 0; count of bases not matched to a gene: 6. CDR3 in amino acids: CASSDRQGSSYNSPLHF. The CDR3, as DNA: TGTGCCAGCAGCGACAGACAGGGGAGCTCCTATAATTCACCCCTCCACTTT.

The rearrangement links TRBV30 to TRBJ2-4, with D perhaps matching TRBD2 (5 bases). The CDR3 covers 13 residues. The V and J ends lost 3 bases and 7 bases respectively, with 13 bases between them. Germline lookup yields CDR1 GTSNPN and CDR2 SVGIG (reference sequence). CDR3 DNA sequence: TGTGCCTGGAGCGTCCAGGAGGCGAACATTCAGTACTTC. As protein: CAWSVQEANIQYF. The whole variable domain, filled in from reference TRBV30 and TRBJ2-4, reads SQTIHQWPATLVQPVGSPLSLECTVEGTSNPNLYWYRQAAGRGLQLLFYSVGIGQISSEVPQNLSASRPQDRQFILSSKKLLLSDSGFYLCAWSVQEANIQYFGAGTRLSVL.

The rearrangement uses TRBV19 and TRBJ1-1; 8 nucleotides agree with TRBD1. This CDR3 has 16 residues. Germline CDR1 is LNHDA and CDR2 is SQIVND (reference sequence). With V trimmed by 3 bases and J by 3 bases, 9 bases remained unmatched. CDR3 protein: CASSILQGASDTEAFF. The DNA for the CDR3 is TGTGCCAGTAGTATCCTTCAGGGGGCGTCGGACACTGAAGCTTTCTTT.

The genes are TRBV28 and TRBJ2-5, with D possibly TRBD2 on 5 matching bases. Trimming removed 7 bases from V and 4 bases from J, with 19 bases in between. Per the germline V gene, CDR1 is MDHEN and CDR2 is SYDVKM. The CDR3 spans 15 residues. The CDR3 DNA sequence: TGTGCCAGCAAGGCGGGCACCCTTCGAAGAGAGACCCAGTACTTC. As protein: CASKAGTLRRETQYF.

The rearrangement uses TRBV21-1 and TRBJ1-1; the tabulated D call, TRBD1, remains unverified against the DNA. TRBV21-1 is a known pseudogene. CDR3 length: 16 amino acids. The CDR3 here is CASILVEGAANTEAFF. The CDR3 region has the DNA TGTGCCAGCATCCTAGTAGAGGGGGCGGCGAACACTGAAGCTTTCTTT.

CDR3 amino acids: CASSLRASNTEAFF. In nucleotides, the CDR3 is TGCGCCAGCAGCTTGCGAGCTTCGAACACTGAAGCTTTCTTT. The chain uses TRBV5-1 and TRBJ1-1; D is uncertain. The V gene lost 1 base and the J gene lost 1 base, with 8 bases spanning the gap. Looked up from germline, CDR1 is SGHRS and CDR2 is YFSETQ. This CDR3 is built from 14 residues.

V gene TRBV24-1 combines with J gene TRBJ2-3; tentatively, D is TRBD1 (6 bases). The ends were cut back, 1 base at V and 3 bases at J, with 10 bases in the middle. The CDR3 has 15 residues. Germline V CDR1 and CDR2: KGHDR, SFDVKD. The chain's CDR3 is CATSDFGRGTDTQYF. Here the CDR3 DNA reads TGTGCCACCAGTGATTTTGGCAGGGGAACAGATACGCAGTATTTT.

Details on this clone: One junction end does not reproduce the germline sequence, and a read error may be involved. The chain carries TRBV3-1 (or the pseudogene TRBV3-2) and TRBJ1-2; 7 bases match TRBD1. Germline V gene sequence: CDR1 LGHDT, CDR2 YNNKEL (reference sequence). This CDR3 is 15 amino acids long. The CDR3 DNA follows: TGTGCCAGCAGCCAAGGTCTGAGAACTGGACAGGAGACTCCCTTC. Its translation is CASSQGLRTGQETPF.

The chain couples TRBV19 to TRBJ1-5; tentatively, D is TRBD1 (5 bases). The CDR3 has 15 amino acids. Trimming took off 6 bases at V and 7 bases at J, with 19 bases between the two ends. The germline V gene encodes CDR1 LNHDA and CDR2 SQIVND (reference sequence). The CDR3 protein is CASSLGWGEDQPQHF. CDR3 DNA sequence: TGTGCCAGTAGCCTCGGGTGGGGGGAGGACCAGCCCCAGCATTTT.

This sequence joins TRBV15 and TRBJ2-5; D might be TRBD2 (5 bases). From germline, CDR1 is LNHNV and CDR2 YYDKDF (reference sequence). Deletions cut 0 bases from V and 5 bases from J, with 7 bases between. This CDR3 is 13 amino acids long. CDR3 protein: CATSRELAETQYF. As DNA, the CDR3 is TGTGCCACCAGCAGAGAGTTAGCGGAGACCCAGTACTTC.

The chain couples TRBV11-2 to TRBJ2-1, with D tentatively TRBD1 (6 bases). V lost 0 bases and J 10 bases, leaving 13 bases between the germline ends. CDR1 and CDR2 (germline): SGHAT, FQNNGV. This CDR3 is built from 14 residues. The CDR3 nucleotides read TGTGCCAGCAGCTTAGATCTGGGGGACATAGAGCAGTTCTTC. Its protein product is CASSLDLGDIEQFF.

This clone was recorded only once. The rearrangement joins TRBV10-3 to TRBJ1-2; the D gene is possibly TRBD1 (5 bases). This CDR3 contains 12 residues. The ends were cut back, 9 bases at V and 6 bases at J, with 14 bases in the middle. Per germline, CDR1 ENHRY and CDR2 SYGVKD. This chain's CDR3 is CAISRIGDGYTF. Written as DNA, the CDR3 is TGTGCCATTAGTAGAATAGGGGATGGCTACACCTTC.